This T cell receptor (beta chain) was sequenced for a study of cytomegalovirus exposure and HLA in healthy donors. Study observations and caveats: TCR beta V- and J-gene trimming was later associated with a missense DCLRE1C variant.

For this clone: Antigen: not known.

Vbeta (60) and Jbeta (13) primers were used in the PCR. This table comes from immunoSEQ multiplex PCR, and its TCRdb copy is limited to in-frame clones, with some not included. The sample carries 130,000 to 150,000 clones, over 65% recorded once. Trimming cost V 0 bases and J 7 bases, with 12 bases left between them. Germline V gives CDR1 SQVTM, CDR2 ANQGSEA. The CDR3 totals 13 residues. This receptor was identified in a female donor in good health and CMV-seronegative. Sequencing used PBMCs. This rearrangement joins TRBV29-1 to TRBJ1-1, with D unclear. CDR3 region: CSVEDLGGREAFF. DNA of the CDR3: TGCAGCGTTGAAGATCTGGGAGGGCGTGAAGCTTTCTTT. Looking up the rest from reference TRBV29-1 and TRBJ1-1 gives the full variable domain: SAVISQKPSRDICQRGTSLTIQCQVDSQVTMMFWYRQQPGQSLTLIATANQGSEATYESGFVIDKFPISRPNLTFSTLTVSNMSPEDSSIYLCSVEDLGGREAFFGQGTRLTVV.